The 18 T cell receptor beta chains below were found in one sample sequenced in a study of blood T cell repertoires in COVID-19. Profiled with immunoSEQ multiplex PCR; TCRdb holds only in-frame clones, not every one. The sample has 200,000 to 300,000 clones, more than 75% seen once. Sequencing was done on a sample of peripheral blood. These receptors came from a man aged 40-49 years who had recovered from COVID-19.

The V and J genes are TRBV7-2 and TRBJ2-7; TRBD2 matches 14 bases. The CDR3 covers 16 residues. Germline CDR1 and CDR2: SGHTA and FQGNSA. The V and J ends lost 0 bases and 5 bases, in that order; junction bases with no gene match: 3. The CDR3 spells CASSLAGLAGGHEQYF. CDR3 sequence (DNA): TGTGCCAGCAGCTTAGCAGGACTAGCGGGAGGCCACGAGCAGTACTTC.

Concerning this clone: Relative to the germline gene, one junction end is altered; a read error may explain this. This rearrangement joins TRBV7-2 to TRBJ2-7; D remains unclear. There are 14 residues in the CDR3. From germline, CDR1 is SGHTA and CDR2 FQGNSA. The CDR3 bases are TGTGCCAGCAGCTCTGCCGGCGGTCAGTACGCGCAGTACTTC. Its protein product is CASSSAGGQYAQYF.

V and J are TRBV2 and TRBJ2-7; TRBD1 aligns across 8 bases. The CDR3 has 12 amino acids. The V gene's germline CDR1 is SNHLY and CDR2 FYNNEI. The CDR3 sequence is CAGQGSSYEQYF. In DNA, the CDR3 is TGTGCAGGACAGGGCTCCTCCTACGAGCAGTACTTC.

CDR3 sequence (DNA): TGTGCCAGCAGCTTCCTAGCGGGCAATGAGCAGTTCTTC. Its protein product is CASSFLAGNEQFF. The genes are TRBV5-6 and TRBJ2-1; the match to TRBD2 covers 8 bases. CDR1 is SGHDT and CDR2 is YYEEEE in the germline V gene. V lost 2 bases, J lost 6 bases, and 1 base stayed unmatched. The CDR3 has 13 residues.

The J gene is TRBJ1-5, the V gene TRBV24-1; 10 bases agree with TRBD1. V dropped 7 bases and J dropped 4; count of bases not matched to a gene: 3. The CDR3 is made up of 14 amino acids. CDR1 and CDR2 (germline): KGHDR, SFDVKD. CDR3 in amino acids: CATSRDRGNQPQHF. CDR3 DNA: TGTGCCACCAGCCGGGACAGGGGAAATCAGCCCCAGCATTTT.

The table lists this clone with a few counts. V usage is TRBV6-6 and J usage is TRBJ1-5; perhaps TRBD1 as D (6 bases). From germline, CDR1 is MNHNY and CDR2 SVGAGI (reference sequence). CDR3 size: 14 residues. V was pared by 8 bases and J by 0 bases, with 11 bases between. CDR3 sequence: CASRGAISNQPQHF. Written as DNA, the CDR3 is TGTGCCAGCCGGGGGGCCATTAGCAATCAGCCCCAGCATTTT.

The chain recombines TRBV4-3 with TRBJ2-5; TRBD2 might be the D (5 bases). Germline V gives CDR1 LGHNA, CDR2 YSLEER. The CDR3 is 15 residues long. V was cut by 4 bases and J by 1 base, with 13 bases left in between. CDR3 region: CASSLLPGLQETQYF. The CDR3 DNA is TGCGCCAGCAGCCTCCTCCCCGGACTCCAAGAGACCCAGTACTTC.

The genes are TRBV9 and TRBJ2-7, with 7 positions matching TRBD1. J was trimmed by 3 bases and V by 4 bases; bases with no gene match: 4. Germline values: CDR1 SGDLS, CDR2 YYNGEE. This CDR3 spans 13 amino acids. Here the CDR3 reads CASSRGGYYEQYF. CDR3 in DNA: TGTGCCAGCAGCCGAGGGGGCTACTACGAGCAGTACTTC.

A single count supports this clone. The rearrangement uses TRBV7-9 and TRBJ2-5; D remains ambiguous. CDR1 and CDR2 from the germline V gene are SEHNR and FQNEAQ (reference sequence). This CDR3 comprises 15 residues. V was clipped by 1 base and J by 4 bases, with 13 bases between them. The CDR3, as DNA: TGTGCCAGCAGCTTAGTAGTGGGCCTGGGAGAGACCCAGTACTTC. This codes for CASSLVVGLGETQYF.

V usage is TRBV11-3 and J usage is TRBJ2-5; D ambiguous. The CDR3 is 14 residues long. V was cut by 8 bases and J by 1 base, with 14 bases left in between. Germline values: CDR1 SGHNT, CDR2 YENEEA. In DNA form, the CDR3 reads TGTGCCAGCTCTCCCGGAGAGCGCCAAGAGACCCAGTACTTC. Translating gives CASSPGERQETQYF.

The gene calls are TRBV2 and TRBJ2-4; 12 nucleotides agree with TRBD2. Germline V gene sequence: CDR1 SNHLY, CDR2 FYNNEI. The CDR3 extends over 17 amino acids. Losses at the gene ends were 6 bases for V and 0 bases for J; bases not matched to a gene: 6. As DNA, the CDR3 is TGTGCCAGCAGCAATCCGACTAGCGGGGGAGCCAAAAACATTCAGTACTTC. Protein sequence: CASSNPTSGGAKNIQYF.

The J gene is TRBJ2-7, the V gene TRBV30; the D gene is possibly TRBD1 (6 bases). CDR3 length: 13 amino acids. Germline CDR1 reads GTSNPN; CDR2 reads SVGIG (reference sequence). V gave up 2 bases and J gave up 3 bases, with 11 bases separating them. Written as DNA, the CDR3 is TGTGCCTGGAGTCCCCAGGGGTTCTACGAGCAGTACTTC. Protein sequence: CAWSPQGFYEQYF.

This clone has only a few counts. The gene calls are TRBV25-1 and TRBJ1-1; D call uncertain. This CDR3 region has 12 residues. Deletions cut 10 bases from V and 2 bases from J, with 11 bases between. The germline CDR1 and CDR2 sequences are MGHDK and SYGVNS. The DNA for the CDR3 is TGTGCCACCAAGGCAGGAAACACTGAAGCTTTCTTT. Protein: CATKAGNTEAFF. The whole variable domain, remainder taken from reference TRBV25-1 and TRBJ1-1, is EADIYQTPRYLVIGTGKKITLECSQTMGHDKMYWYQQDPGMELHLIHYSYGVNSTEKGDLSSESTVSRIRTEHFPLTLESARPSHTSQYLCATKAGNTEAFFGQGTRLTVV.

This chain joins TRBV15 and TRBJ2-7, with 10 bases that match TRBD1. V was pared by 5 bases and J by 6 bases, with 10 bases of the junction left unmatched. The CDR3 length is 15 residues. Germline assignment: CDR1 LNHNV and CDR2 YYDKDF (reference sequence). CDR3: CATSEWTGGLSEQYF. The DNA for the CDR3 is TGTGCCACCAGCGAATGGACAGGGGGTTTGAGCGAGCAGTACTTC.

The chain carries TRBV5-1 and TRBJ2-5, with 14 bases lining up with TRBD2. The V segment lost 3 bases and the J segment 2 bases; nucleotides outside the gene matches: 6. The CDR3 contains 17 residues. CDR1 is SGHRS, CDR2 YFSETQ, per germline. CDR3 nucleotides: TGCGCCAGCAGCTCGGGACTAGCGGGAGCCTCTCAAGAGACCCAGTACTTC. It is translated as CASSSGLAGASQETQYF.

The chain links TRBV4-2 to TRBJ1-4; a possible D gene is TRBD1 (6 bases). CDR3 length: 15 amino acids. The germline V gene encodes CDR1 LGHNA and CDR2 YNFKEQ. V gave up 0 bases and J gave up 5 bases, with 10 bases separating them. The chain's CDR3 is CASSQDLRGNEKLFF. Written as DNA, the CDR3 is TGTGCCAGCAGCCAAGATCTGAGGGGGAATGAAAAACTGTTTTTT.

The chain has TRBV29-1 and TRBJ2-1; TRBD2 agrees at 12 bases. V was pared by 3 bases and J by 8 bases, with 5 bases of the junction left unmatched. Germline V CDR1 and CDR2: SQVTM, ANQGSEA. CDR3 length: 14 residues. For the CDR3, the DNA is TGCAGCGTTGACTCTAGCGGGGGGGCCCATGAGCAGTTCTTC. It encodes CSVDSSGGAHEQFF.

This clone was detected only a few times. The gene calls are TRBV6-2 or TRBV6-3 and TRBJ1-6; TRBD1 agrees at 9 bases. After removal of 6 bases from V and 10 bases from J, the junction contained 7 bases not matched to a gene. The CDR3 spans 14 residues. CDR1 is MNHEY and CDR2 is SVGEGT in the germline V gene. The CDR3 is CASSPGQGGSPLHF. CDR3 in DNA: TGTGCCAGCAGCCCGGGACAGGGCGGGTCACCCCTCCACTTT.